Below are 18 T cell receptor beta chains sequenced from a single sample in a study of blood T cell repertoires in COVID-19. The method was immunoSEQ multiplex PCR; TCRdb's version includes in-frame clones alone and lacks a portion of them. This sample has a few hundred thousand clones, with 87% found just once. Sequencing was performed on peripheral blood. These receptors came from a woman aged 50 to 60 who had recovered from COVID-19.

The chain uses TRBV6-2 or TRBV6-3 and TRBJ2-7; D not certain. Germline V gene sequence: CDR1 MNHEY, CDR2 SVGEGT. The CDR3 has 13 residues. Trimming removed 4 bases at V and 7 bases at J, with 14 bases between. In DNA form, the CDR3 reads TGTGCCAGCAGTTCTAACCCCTTTCGAGAGCAGTACTTC. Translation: CASSSNPFREQYF.

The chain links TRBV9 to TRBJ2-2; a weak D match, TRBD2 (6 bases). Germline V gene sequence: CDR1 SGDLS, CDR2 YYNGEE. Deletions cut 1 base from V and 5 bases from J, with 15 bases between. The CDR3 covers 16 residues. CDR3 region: CASSVSRGYGTGELFF. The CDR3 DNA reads TGTGCCAGCAGCGTATCCCGGGGGTATGGTACCGGGGAGCTGTTTTTT.

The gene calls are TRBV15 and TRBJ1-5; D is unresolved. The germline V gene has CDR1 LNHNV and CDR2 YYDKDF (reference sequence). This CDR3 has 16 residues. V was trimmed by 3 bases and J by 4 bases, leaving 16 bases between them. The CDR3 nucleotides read TGTGCCACCAGCAGGAGGTCGAGGGCCGAAAATCAGCCCCAGCATTTT. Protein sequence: CATSRRSRAENQPQHF.

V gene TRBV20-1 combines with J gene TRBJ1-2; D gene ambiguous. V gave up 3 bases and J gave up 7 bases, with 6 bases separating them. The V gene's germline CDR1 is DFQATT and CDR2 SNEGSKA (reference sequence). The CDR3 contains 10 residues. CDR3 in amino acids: CSASLAGYTF. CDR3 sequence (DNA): TGCAGTGCTAGTTTGGCTGGCTACACCTTC.

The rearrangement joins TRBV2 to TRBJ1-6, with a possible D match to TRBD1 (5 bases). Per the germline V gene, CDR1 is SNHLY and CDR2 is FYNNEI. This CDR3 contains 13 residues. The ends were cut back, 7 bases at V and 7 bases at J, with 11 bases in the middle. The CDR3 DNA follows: TGTGCCAGCATTGGACAAAAGAATTCACCCCTCCACTTT. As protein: CASIGQKNSPLHF.

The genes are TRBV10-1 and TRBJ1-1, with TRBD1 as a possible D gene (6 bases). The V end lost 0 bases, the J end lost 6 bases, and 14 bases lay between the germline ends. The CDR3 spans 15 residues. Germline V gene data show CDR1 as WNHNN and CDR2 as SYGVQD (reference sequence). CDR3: CASSESKDSQSEAFF. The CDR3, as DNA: TGCGCCAGCAGTGAGTCGAAGGACAGCCAATCTGAAGCTTTCTTT.

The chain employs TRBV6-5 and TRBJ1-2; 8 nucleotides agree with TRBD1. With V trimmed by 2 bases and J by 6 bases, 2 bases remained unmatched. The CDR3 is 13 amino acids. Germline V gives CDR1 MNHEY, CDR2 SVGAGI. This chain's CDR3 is CASSYPQGDGYTF. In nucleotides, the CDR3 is TGTGCCAGCAGTTACCCACAGGGGGATGGCTACACCTTC.

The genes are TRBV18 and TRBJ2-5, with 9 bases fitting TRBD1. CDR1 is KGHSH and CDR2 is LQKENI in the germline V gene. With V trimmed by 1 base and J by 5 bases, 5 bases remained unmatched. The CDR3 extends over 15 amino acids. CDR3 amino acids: CASSPQTGGLETQYF. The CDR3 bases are TGTGCCAGCTCACCACAAACAGGGGGCTTGGAGACCCAGTACTTC.

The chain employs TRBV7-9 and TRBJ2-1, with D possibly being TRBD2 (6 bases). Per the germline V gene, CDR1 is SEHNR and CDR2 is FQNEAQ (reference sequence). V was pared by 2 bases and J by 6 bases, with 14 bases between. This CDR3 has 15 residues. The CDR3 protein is CASSLNGRRLNEQFF. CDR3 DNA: TGTGCCAGCAGCTTAAACGGGAGACGGCTCAATGAGCAGTTCTTC.

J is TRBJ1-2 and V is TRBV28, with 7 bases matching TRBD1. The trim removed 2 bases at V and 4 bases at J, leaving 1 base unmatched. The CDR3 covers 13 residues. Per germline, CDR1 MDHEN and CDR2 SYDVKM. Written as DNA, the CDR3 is TGTGCCAGCAGTTTAGCAGGGGGCTATGGCTACACCTTC. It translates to CASSLAGGYGYTF.

This chain's CDR3 is CASKTTVNTEAFF. The CDR3 DNA reads as TGTGCCAGTAAAACGACAGTGAACACTGAAGCTTTCTTT. The V and J genes are TRBV19 and TRBJ1-1; maybe TRBD1 (5 bases). V was trimmed by 7 bases and J by 0 bases, leaving 9 bases between them. The length of the CDR3 is 13 residues. Germline loops: CDR1 LNHDA, CDR2 SQIVND (reference sequence).

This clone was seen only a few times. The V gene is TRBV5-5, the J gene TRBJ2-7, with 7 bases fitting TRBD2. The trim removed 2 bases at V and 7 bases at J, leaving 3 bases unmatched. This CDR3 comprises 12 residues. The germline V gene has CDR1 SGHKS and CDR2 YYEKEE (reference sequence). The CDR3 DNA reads TGTGCCAGCAGCTTTTGGGGGGGAGAGCAGTACTTC. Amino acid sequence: CASSFWGGEQYF.

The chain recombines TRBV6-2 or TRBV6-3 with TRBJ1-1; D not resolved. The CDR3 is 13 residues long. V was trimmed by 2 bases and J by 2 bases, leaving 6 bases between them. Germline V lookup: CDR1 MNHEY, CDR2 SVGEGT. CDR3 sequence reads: CASSYLRNTEAFF. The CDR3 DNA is TGTGCCAGCAGTTACCTGCGTAACACTGAAGCTTTCTTT.

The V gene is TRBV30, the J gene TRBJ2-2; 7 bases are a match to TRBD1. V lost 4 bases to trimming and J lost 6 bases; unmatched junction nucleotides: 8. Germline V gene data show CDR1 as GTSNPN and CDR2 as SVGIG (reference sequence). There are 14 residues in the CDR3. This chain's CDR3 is CAWTRPDRAGELFF. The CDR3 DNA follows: TGTGCCTGGACTCGTCCCGACAGGGCCGGGGAGCTGTTTTTT.

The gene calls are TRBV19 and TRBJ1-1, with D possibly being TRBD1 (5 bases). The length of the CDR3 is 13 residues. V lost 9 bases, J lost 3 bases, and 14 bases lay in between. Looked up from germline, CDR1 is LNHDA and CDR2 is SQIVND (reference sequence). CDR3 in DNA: TGTGCCAGCAGAGGAACAGGCGACACTGAAGCTTTCTTT. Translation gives CASRGTGDTEAFF.

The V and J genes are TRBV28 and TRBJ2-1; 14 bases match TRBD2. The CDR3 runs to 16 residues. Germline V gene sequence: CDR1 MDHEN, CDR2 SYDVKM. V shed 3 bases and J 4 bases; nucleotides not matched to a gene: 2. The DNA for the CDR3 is TGTGCCAGCAGTTTGACTAGCGGGGGGGGATACAATGAGCAGTTCTTC. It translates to CASSLTSGGGYNEQFF.

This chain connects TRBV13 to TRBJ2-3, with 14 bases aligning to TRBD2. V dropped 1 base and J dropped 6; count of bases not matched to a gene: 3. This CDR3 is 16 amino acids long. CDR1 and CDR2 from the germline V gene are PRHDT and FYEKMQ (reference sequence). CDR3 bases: TGTGCCAGCAGCTTAGCGACTAGCGGGGGGGCCGATACGCAGTATTTT. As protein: CASSLATSGGADTQYF.

The CDR3: CASSPGQNRNEQFF. CDR3 DNA: TGCGCCAGCAGCCCGGGACAGAATAGGAATGAGCAGTTCTTC. The chain couples TRBV4-3 to TRBJ2-1, with TRBD1 matching over 7 bases. Germline CDR1 reads LGHNA; CDR2 reads YSLEER. V lost 4 bases to trimming and J lost 7 bases; unmatched junction nucleotides: 7. The CDR3 sequence is 14 residues long.